This is a list of T cell receptor beta chains from one sample in a study of regulatory T cells in long-lasting Graves disease. TCRdb reprocessed the multiplex PCR reads via MiXCR and lists one record per CDR3 protein. The sample records 200,000 to 300,000 distinct CDR3 sequences, around 20% being singletons. Sequencing used peripheral blood mononuclear cells (PBMCs), obtained at new diagnosis, from a patient treated with antithyroid drugs. These receptors came from a female donor with Graves disease. Both conserved end residues are part of each CDR3. Each record gives: V gene, clone size, D gene, J gene, CDR3 protein, CDR3 DNA. The D gene is left open where the match is weak. Size tells how often a clone was seen (once, few, many) or the class of an expanded clone, and some rows leave it out.

>TRBV18|many|NA|TRBJ2-3
CASSRQEWTDTQYF
TGTGCCAGCTCACGGCAGGAGTGGACAGATACGCAGTATTTT
>TRBV4-2|NA|NA|TRBJ1-6
CASSPAQDYNSPLHF
TGTGCCAGCAGCCCTGCGCAGGATTATAATTCACCCCTCCACTTT
>TRBV19|few|NA|TRBJ2-7
CASRATAQGYEQYF
TGTGCCAGTAGGGCGACAGCCCAGGGTTACGAGCAGTACTTC
>TRBV28|many|TRBD2|TRBJ2-3
CASRMATSGTDTQYF
TGTGCCAGCAGAATGGCGACTAGCGGCACAGATACGCAGTATTTT
>TRBV11-1|many|NA|TRBJ2-3
CASSFPEGQALAGFSTDTQYF
TGTGCCAGCAGCTTCCCCGAGGGACAGGCCTTAGCGGGGTTTAGCACAGATACGCAGTATTTT
>TRBV24-1|NA|NA|TRBJ2-3
CATSEGGPDTQYF
TGTGCCACCAGTGAGGGTGGCCCAGATACGCAGTATTTT
>TRBV19|few|NA|TRBJ2-2
CASSIGGTGELFF
TGTGCCAGTAGTATAGGGGGAACCGGGGAGCTGTTTTTT
>TRBV7-2|many|TRBD1|TRBJ1-4
CASSLGQGDEKLFF
TGTGCCAGCAGTCTGGGACAGGGGGACGAAAAACTGTTTTTT
>TRBV30|NA|TRBD1|TRBJ1-5
CAWSRGGNRPQHF
TGTGCCTGGAGTCGAGGGGGCAATCGGCCCCAGCATTTT
>TRBV30|once|NA|TRBJ1-5
CAWREKGNQPQHF
TGTGCCTGGAGGGAGAAGGGCAATCAGCCCCAGCATTTT
>TRBV5-6|once|NA|TRBJ2-6
CASSPSWWVASGANVLTF
TGTGCCAGCAGCCCATCGTGGTGGGTCGCGTCTGGGGCCAACGTCCTGACTTTC
>TRBV7-2|many|NA|TRBJ2-2
CASSLALRVGTGELFF
TGTGCCAGCAGCTTAGCCCTCAGGGTAGGAACCGGGGAGCTGTTTTTT
>TRBV6-5|many|NA|TRBJ1-2
CASSYSSNYGYTF
TGTGCCAGCAGTTACTCCAGCAACTATGGCTACACCTTC
>TRBV6-1|many|NA|TRBJ2-1
CASSRNNEQFF
TGTGCCAGCAGCCGTAACAATGAGCAGTTCTTC
>TRBV11-2|many|TRBD1|TRBJ2-1
CASSPAGDRGDEQFF
TGTGCCAGCAGCCCGGCGGGGGACAGGGGGGATGAGCAGTTCTTC
>TRBV5-1|many|NA|TRBJ2-7
CASSLGNQGGEQYF
TGCGCCAGCAGCTTGGGGAACCAGGGTGGAGAGCAGTACTTC
>TRBV20-1|many|NA|TRBJ1-4
CSARDGKQNEKLFF
TGCAGTGCTAGAGATGGGAAACAGAATGAAAAACTGTTTTTT
>TRBV2|NA|NA|TRBJ1-1
CASTLDRNTEAFF
TGCGCCAGCACCCTAGACAGGAACACTGAAGCTTTCTTT
>TRBV7-2|NA|TRBD1|TRBJ1-2
CASSPGQGFTGYTF
TGTGCCAGCAGCCCCGGACAGGGATTTACCGGCTACACCTTC
>TRBV9|many|NA|TRBJ2-1
CASSVGTGGYNEQFF
TGTGCCAGCAGCGTAGGCACCGGGGGCTACAATGAGCAGTTCTTC
>TRBV7-2|many|NA|TRBJ1-5
CASSLDSRNQPQHF
TGTGCCAGCAGTCTCGACAGTCGTAATCAGCCCCAGCATTTT
>TRBV4-3|few|TRBD1|TRBJ1-2
CASSQDPEWDSGTGYGYTF
TGCGCCAGCAGCCAAGACCCTGAGTGGGACAGCGGGACTGGCTATGGCTACACCTTC
>TRBV3-1|many|TRBD2|TRBJ2-1
CASSQEREVHNEQFF
TGTGCCAGCAGCCAAGAGCGGGAGGTCCACAATGAGCAGTTCTTC
>TRBV18|many|NA|TRBJ2-2
CASSPFRSNTGELFF
TGTGCCAGCTCACCATTCAGATCGAACACCGGGGAGCTGTTTTTT
>TRBV3-1|few|NA|TRBJ2-1
CASSQDLGRRPYNEQFF
TGTGCCAGCAGCCAAGATCTGGGCCGCCGACCCTACAATGAGCAGTTCTTC
>TRBV18|many|NA|TRBJ1-1
CASSPWETNTEAFF
TGTGCCAGCTCCCCGTGGGAGACGAACACTGAAGCTTTCTTT
>TRBV30|many|NA|TRBJ2-3
CAWSYGNTQYF
TGTGCCTGGAGTTACGGAAATACGCAGTATTTT
>TRBV10-3|many|NA|TRBJ1-6
CAISDPRAGGQQPLHF
TGTGCCATCAGTGACCCCAGGGCGGGGGGGCAACAACCCCTCCACTTT
>TRBV11-2|many|TRBD1|TRBJ2-3
CASSPNAGTGGVSQYF
TGTGCCAGCAGCCCAAATGCCGGGACAGGAGGGGTATCGCAGTATTTT
>TRBV27|many|TRBD1|TRBJ2-6
CASSFDRGLSGANVLTF
TGTGCCAGCAGTTTCGACAGGGGGCTCTCTGGGGCCAACGTCCTGACTTTC
>TRBV4-1|NA|TRBD1|TRBJ1-6
CASSQLDRGNSPLHF
TGCGCCAGCAGCCAACTGGACAGGGGAAATTCACCCCTCCACTTT
>TRBV29-1|NA|NA|TRBJ1-1
CSVRTWNAEAFF
TGCAGCGTGAGGACATGGAACGCTGAAGCTTTCTTT
>TRBV3-1|many|NA|TRBJ2-7
CASSPTAYIAYEQYF
TGTGCCAGCAGCCCGACGGCTTACATAGCCTACGAGCAGTACTTC
>TRBV4-1|few|NA|TRBJ2-1
CASSQDLAFRRYEQFF
TGCGCCAGCAGCCAAGATTTGGCCTTCCGGCGGTATGAGCAGTTCTTC
>TRBV10-3|many|NA|TRBJ2-1
CAISESTAANEQFF
TGTGCCATCAGTGAGTCGACAGCCGCCAATGAGCAGTTCTTC
>TRBV4-2|many|NA|TRBJ2-1
CASSQAIGGVNEQFF
TGTGCCAGCAGCCAAGCTATCGGCGGGGTCAATGAGCAGTTCTTC
>TRBV20-1|few|NA|TRBJ1-5
CSVETLGGNQPQHF
TGCAGTGTTGAAACCCTGGGGGGCAATCAGCCCCAGCATTTT
>TRBV20-1|many|NA|TRBJ2-5
CSAPKGAGEQETQYF
TGCAGTGCCCCGAAGGGGGCGGGGGAGCAAGAGACCCAGTACTTC
>TRBV30|many|TRBD2|TRBJ2-3
CAWSGLAATDTQYF
TGTGCCTGGAGTGGACTAGCGGCAACAGATACGCAGTATTTT
>TRBV9|NA|NA|TRBJ1-4
CASSADTATNEKLFF
TGTGCCAGCAGCGCAGACACCGCAACTAATGAAAAACTGTTTTTT
>TRBV7-2|many|TRBD1|TRBJ2-1
CASSRGDRVPEQFF
TGTGCCAGCAGCAGAGGGGACAGGGTCCCTGAGCAGTTCTTC
>TRBV28|many|TRBD2|TRBJ2-5
CASSLNLAGNQETQYF
TGTGCCAGCAGTTTAAATCTAGCGGGTAACCAAGAGACCCAGTACTTC
>TRBV20-1|many|TRBD1|TRBJ2-1
CSAPRGQGDEQFF
TGCAGTGCCCCAAGGGGGCAGGGCGATGAGCAGTTCTTC
>TRBV5-4|NA|TRBD1|TRBJ1-4
CASSLDTGGNEKLFF
TGTGCCAGCAGCCTGGATACAGGGGGGAATGAAAAACTGTTTTTT
>TRBV12-3/TRBV12-4|many|NA|TRBJ2-1
CASNTAGTLYEQFF
TGTGCCAGCAACACCGCCGGGACTCTCTATGAGCAGTTCTTC